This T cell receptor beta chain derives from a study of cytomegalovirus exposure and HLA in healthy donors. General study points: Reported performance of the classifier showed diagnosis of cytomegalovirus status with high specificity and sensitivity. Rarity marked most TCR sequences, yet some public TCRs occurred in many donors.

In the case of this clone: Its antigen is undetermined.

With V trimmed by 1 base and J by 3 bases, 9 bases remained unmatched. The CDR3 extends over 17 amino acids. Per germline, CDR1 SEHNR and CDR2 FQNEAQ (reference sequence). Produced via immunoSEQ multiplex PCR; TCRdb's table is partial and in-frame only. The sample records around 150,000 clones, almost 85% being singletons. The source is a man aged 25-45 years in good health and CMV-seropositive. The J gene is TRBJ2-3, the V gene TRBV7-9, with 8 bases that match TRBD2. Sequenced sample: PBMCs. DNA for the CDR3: TGTGCCAGCAGCTTAGATTCGTCTAGCGGGTATACAGATACGCAGTATTTT. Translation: CASSLDSSSGYTDTQYF.